This T cell receptor (beta chain) was recorded in a study of cytomegalovirus exposure and HLA in healthy donors. Germline V CDR1 and CDR2: SQVTM, ANQGSEA. CDR3 length: 15 amino acids. V lost 7 bases and J lost 0; bases outside the gene matches: 9. With 60 Vbeta and 13 Jbeta primers, the PCR was carried out. Data came from immunoSEQ multiplex PCR; TCRdb stores just in-frame clones and leaves some out. The sample has roughly 150,000 clones; more than 70% are singletons. The V gene is TRBV29-1, the J gene TRBJ2-1; 7 bases line up with TRBD1. Sequencing was performed on PBMCs. This TCR derives from a male donor in good health and CMV-seronegative. In DNA, the CDR3 is TGCAGCGCTACTCAACCAGGGGGCTCCTACAATGAGCAGTTCTTC. Translating gives CSATQPGGSYNEQFF.